This T cell receptor beta chain was recorded in a study of post-analysis software for immune sequencing data. Study-wide results and limits: Controls significantly exceeded multiple sclerosis patients in normalized Chao1 diversity. In patients, five or six TRBV segments were more frequent than in controls, with TRBV5-6, TRBV5-1 and TRBV20-1 among them.

Germline assignment: CDR1 MNHNS and CDR2 SASEGT. V lost 5 bases and J 1 base, leaving 18 bases between the germline ends. The CDR3 is 16 amino acids. A note on this clonotype: Antigen unknown.

TCR beta cDNA libraries had unique molecular identifiers. TCRdb redid the calling of the PCR reads with MiXCR, one entry per CDR3 protein. The repertoire holds roughly 800,000 distinct CDR3 sequences, with approximately 53% as singletons. The rearrangement joins TRBV6-1 to TRBJ2-7; tentatively, D is TRBD1 (5 bases). This sequence originates from a girl aged 5 to 17 with multiple sclerosis. The specimen sequenced was blood. CDR3 residues: CASSLFLTASSYEQYF. CDR3 sequence (DNA): TGTGCCAGCAGTTTATTCCTGACAGCCTCGTCCTACGAGCAGTACTTC.